This T cell receptor (beta chain) was documented in a study of shared clonotypes between healthy human individuals. Study in general: There were three CD4 naive, three CD4 memory, two CD8 naive and one CD8 memory plates per donor. Study findings and constraints: When compared with the clonotypes that were shared by all four sorted-subset donors, the non-shared clonotypes turned out to have lower generation probabilities. There were few donors, and this limited the genetic and exposure-history diversity represented.

The authors split each subset's genomic DNA evenly across several immunoSEQ plates. TCRdb keeps only in-frame clones here, not all; method: immunoSEQ multiplex PCR. The profile shows some 1 million clones, approximately 70% of them singletons. Only a few counts were recorded for this clone. Its matching antigen is unknown. This CDR3 contains 14 residues. CDR1 and CDR2 from the germline V gene are SGDLS and YYNGEE. The V end was cut by 3 bases, the J end by 3 bases, with 9 bases between. Input material: memory CD4+ T cells sorted from blood. The subset was: CD45RA-negative fraction. The source of this sequence is a young man in good health. The J gene is TRBJ2-2, the V gene TRBV9; D is perhaps TRBD1 (6 bases). The CDR3 loop reads CASSATGYTGELFF. Written as DNA, the CDR3 is TGTGCCAGCAGCGCAACAGGGTACACCGGGGAGCTGTTTTTT. The full variable domain, rest sourced from reference TRBV9 and TRBJ2-2, is DSGVTQTPKHLITATGQRVTLRCSPRSGDLSVYWYQQSLDQGLQFLIQYYNGEERAKGNILERFSAQQFPDLHSELNLSSLELGDSALYFCASSATGYTGELFFGEGSRLTVL.